A selection of T cell receptor beta chains follows, all from one sample in a study of T cells after posttransplantation cyclophosphamide. Here immunoSEQ multiplex PCR was the method, and the copy in TCRdb shows in-frame clones only, minus some. The sample lists some 10,000 clones, roughly 80% occurring once. The sample here was PBMCs, taken around 2,000 days after a stem cell transplant with posttransplant cyclophosphamide. All receptors come from a female patient in her thirties or forties who received an allogeneic stem cell transplant from a related donor, was CMV-positive, and had no GVHD. Some T cells here may be from the graft donor. Both conserved end residues are trimmed from each CDR3.

v_call | cdr3_aa
TRBV4-3 | ASSQEAAKETQY
TRBV5-1 | ASSAGQGKTEAF
TRBV11-2 | ASLSEGAFTEAF
TRBV15 | ATSRDKGENQPQH
TRBV7-2 | ASSPELAGGSYNEQF
TRBV6-1 | ATRQGYEQY
TRBV19 | ASSAKRAGTQY
TRBV2 | ASTRPREGSGANVLT
TRBV6-1 | ASSEAKGSGTEAF
TRBV9 | ASSVGDSVNQPQH
TRBV2 | ASSEGGGWIPSSYEQY
TRBV10-3 | AIRRGFTEAF
TRBV11-2 | ASSLQGNTEAF
TRBV9 | ASSRQGMNTEAF
TRBV6-4 | ASSDSRDGTDTQY
TRBV5-5 | ASSLAGIYEQY
TRBV29-1 | SVATSGSTDTQY
TRBV4-1 | ASSQEAAGEKLF
TRBV5-1 | ASRTSDRNYEQY
TRBV7-2 | ASSLTGTTYEQY
TRBV6-1 | AIAGGLEETQY
TRBV7-3 | ASSLTASPTDTQY
TRBV5-8 | ASSLGLAGAGELF
TRBV4-2 | ASSQERSQGFQPQH
TRBV7-2 | ASSPTLGQGEQY
TRBV6-6 | ASSSQTGTGGYT
TRBV4-3 | ASSQDGTGWDEQY
TRBV11-2 | ASSRRQSYEQY
TRBV6-4 | ASSDGGWTGELF
TRBV4-3 | ASSQDVRGRTEAF
TRBV5-8 | ASSLGAGGDEAF
TRBV9 | ASSVGQGAQGYGYT
TRBV2 | ASSATGFEQY
TRBV7-9 | ASRGASGGHELTDTQY
TRBV19 | ASSLGLDKNSPLH
TRBV19 | ASSITGGEGQPQH
TRBV19 | ASSVDRGYEQY
TRBV2 | ASSATSSGETQY
TRBV11-2 | ASRSLRGGAIGETQY
TRBV9 | ASSAPSGRYTDTQY
TRBV6-1 | ASKTGAAYNEQF
TRBV5-1 | ASSLAAGDQSEAF
TRBV7-8 | ASSDIAGGSGTQY
TRBV25-1 | ASSRGLGYGYT
TRBV6-5 | ASSYSKLGGLGYT
TRBV2 | ASSEAEGRGDIQY
TRBV5-1 | ASSSAGNTEAF
TRBV7-6 | ASSARWGDSYEQY
TRBV11-2 | ASSLTGTYYNEQF
TRBV11-3 | ASSPGLAGANEQF
TRBV7-3 | ASSLAKIGEAGSYEQY
TRBV2 | ASSGSMGGDYGYT
TRBV6-6 | ASSYGGRWDTQY
TRBV7-8 | ASSYGQSSYEQY
TRBV7-3 | ASSPSGGAGQETQY
TRBV7-2 | ASSFQGGTEAF
TRBV9 | ASSGGTGGTNSYEQY
TRBV6-5 | ASSYDRVYGYT